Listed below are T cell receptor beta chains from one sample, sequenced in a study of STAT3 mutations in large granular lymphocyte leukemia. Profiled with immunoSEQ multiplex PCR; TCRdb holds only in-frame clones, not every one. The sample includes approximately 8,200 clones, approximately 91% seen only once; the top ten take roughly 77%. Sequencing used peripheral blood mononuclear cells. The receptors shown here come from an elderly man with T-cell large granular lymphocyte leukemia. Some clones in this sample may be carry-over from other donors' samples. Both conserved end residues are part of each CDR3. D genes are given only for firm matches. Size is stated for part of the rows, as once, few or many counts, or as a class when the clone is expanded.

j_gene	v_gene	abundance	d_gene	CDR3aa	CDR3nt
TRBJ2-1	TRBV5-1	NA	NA	CASSLGGGLPSYNEQFF	TGCGCCAGCAGCCTCGGTGGAGGGTTACCCTCCTACAATGAGCAGTTCTTC
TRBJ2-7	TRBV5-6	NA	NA	CASSLSQLYEQYF	TGTGCCAGCAGCTTGTCCCAGCTGTACGAGCAGTACTTC
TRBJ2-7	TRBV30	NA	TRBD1	CAWSGTGYEQYF	TGTGCCTGGAGTGGGACAGGGTACGAGCAGTACTTC
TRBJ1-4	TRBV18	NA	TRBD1	CASSPPGTGEEKLFF	TGTGCCAGCTCACCGCCTGGGACAGGGGAAGAAAAACTGTTTTTT
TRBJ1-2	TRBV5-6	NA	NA	CASTSRSLDYGYTF	TGTGCCAGCACCTCCCGGTCCCTTGACTATGGCTACACCTTC
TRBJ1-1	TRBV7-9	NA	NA	CASSLAVVAGNTEAFF	TGTGCCAGCAGCTTAGCGGTGGTCGCAGGGAACACTGAAGCTTTCTTT
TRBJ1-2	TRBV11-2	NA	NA	CASSLGGSNYGYTF	TGTGCCAGCAGCTTAGGGGGTAGTAACTATGGCTACACCTTC
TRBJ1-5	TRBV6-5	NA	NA	CASSYGGGATNQPQHF	TGTGCCAGCAGTTACGGGGGCGGAGCTACCAATCAGCCCCAGCATTTT
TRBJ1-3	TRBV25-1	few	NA	CASSGGVGGGHLNTIYF	TGTGCCAGCAGTGGTGGTGTGGGTGGGGGACACTTAAACACCATATATTTT
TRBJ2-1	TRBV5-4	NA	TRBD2	CASSPPGGANNEQFF	TGTGCCAGCAGCCCCCCGGGGGGGGCCAACAATGAGCAGTTCTTC
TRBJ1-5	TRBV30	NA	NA	CALGQGSNQPQHF	TGTGCCCTCGGGCAGGGTAGCAATCAGCCCCAGCATTTT
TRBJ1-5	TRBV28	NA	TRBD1	CASSHTDRGTYSNQPQHF	TGTGCCAGCAGTCATACGGACAGGGGGACTTATAGCAATCAGCCCCAGCATTTT
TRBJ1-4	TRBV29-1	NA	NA	CSVGLDNEKLFF	TGCAGCGTTGGTTTAGATAATGAAAAACTGTTTTTT
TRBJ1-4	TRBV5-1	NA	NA	CASSPGGGSNEKLFF	TGCGCCAGCAGCCCCGGGGGGGGTTCTAATGAAAAACTGTTTTTT
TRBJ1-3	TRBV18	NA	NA	CASSSRGNSGARGNTIYF	TGTGCCAGCTCATCAAGGGGGAACAGCGGGGCGCGTGGAAACACCATATATTTT
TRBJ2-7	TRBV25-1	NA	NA	CASSEFRLGSEQYF	TGTGCCAGCAGTGAATTTCGGCTGGGCAGCGAGCAGTACTTC
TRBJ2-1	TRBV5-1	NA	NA	CASSLSRAVERYNEQFF	TGCGCCAGCAGCTTGTCGAGGGCGGTGGAGCGCTACAATGAGCAGTTCTTC
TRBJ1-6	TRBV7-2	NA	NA	CASSTQDNSPLHF	TGTGCCAGCAGCACTCAGGATAATTCACCCCTCCACTTT
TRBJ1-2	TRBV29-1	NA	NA	CSAAFAYGYTF	TGCAGCGCGGCCTTCGCCTATGGCTACACCTTC
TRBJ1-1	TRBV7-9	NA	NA	CASSEGMGGMTEAFF	TGTGCCAGCAGCGAAGGGATGGGAGGGATGACTGAAGCTTTCTTT
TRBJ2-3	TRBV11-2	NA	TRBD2	CASSSTSGGNTQYF	TGTGCCAGCAGCTCAACTAGCGGGGGTAATACGCAGTATTTT
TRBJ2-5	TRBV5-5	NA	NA	CASSLEWAGPRETQYF	TGTGCCAGCAGCTTAGAGTGGGCGGGCCCCAGAGAGACCCAGTACTTC
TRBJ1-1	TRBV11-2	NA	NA	CASSQGLNTEAFF	TGTGCCAGCAGTCAGGGCTTGAACACTGAAGCTTTCTTT
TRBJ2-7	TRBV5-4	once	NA	CASSLGGSIPAYEQYF	TGTGCCAGCAGCTTGGGAGGGAGTATCCCCGCCTACGAGCAGTACTTC
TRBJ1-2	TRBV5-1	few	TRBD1	CASSLGTERPYGYTF	TGCGCCAGCAGCTTAGGGACAGAGAGACCGTATGGCTACACCTTC
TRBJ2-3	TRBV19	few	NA	CASEADTQYF	TGTGCCAGTGAGGCAGATACGCAGTATTTT
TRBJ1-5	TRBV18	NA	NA	CASSPLSGRDRGNQPQHF	TGTGCCAGCTCACCACTCTCGGGCCGGGACCGAGGCAATCAGCCCCAGCATTTT
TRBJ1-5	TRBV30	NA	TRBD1	CAWSQGQGYQPQHF	TGTGCCTGGAGCCAGGGACAGGGGTATCAGCCCCAGCATTTT
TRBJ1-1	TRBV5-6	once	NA	CASTTIGGGNTEAFF	TGTGCCAGCACCACGATTGGGGGAGGAAACACTGAAGCTTTCTTT